This T cell receptor beta chain came from a study of OX40 agonist ivuxolimab in advanced cancers. Study overall: Participants averaged about 60 years of age (range roughly 23 to 80) and were over 75% male. Study-wide results and limits: Blood T cells, both CD4+ and CD8+, expanded clonally by week 6 at 0.1 to 3.0 mg/kg.

The ends were cut back, 6 bases at V and 9 bases at J, with 3 bases in the middle. The CDR3 has 8 residues. The germline CDR1 and CDR2 sequences are DFQATT and SNEGSKA (reference sequence). Profiling relied on immunoSEQ multiplex PCR, and the TCRdb table lists in-frame clones only, not all of them. The table has approximately 50,000 clones, over 90% seen once. This clone appeared a few times. Its target is not known. The chain combines TRBV20-1 with TRBJ1-5; no definite D call. Sequenced material: CD4+ or CD8+ T cells sorted from blood, taken in a trial of the OX40 agonist ivuxolimab. The TCR was taken from an adult with an advanced solid tumor such as melanoma, head and neck, liver or kidney cancer. The CDR3 loop is CSASPQHF. The CDR3 coding sequence is TGCAGTGCGTCGCCCCAGCATTTT.